This TCR beta chain originates from a study of T cells after yellow fever vaccination. Study background: Any fraction with a low cell number was prepared using SMART-Seq v4 Ultra Low Input. Notes on the study in general: It was a small share of clonotypes that appeared in both CD4 and CD8 compartments. The presence of abundant clonotypes contaminating from the bulk population was possible in FACS-sorted repertoires.

The CDR3 is 17 residues long. The germline V gene encodes CDR1 SEHNR and CDR2 FQNEAQ (reference sequence). Losses at the gene ends were 5 bases for V and 2 bases for J; bases not matched to a gene: 6. This clonotype was counted many times. Its antigen is currently unknown. By 5'RACE template switching, TCR cDNA was produced, with a universal primer site and UMIs added in the process. TCRdb re-called the 5' RACE reads through MiXCR, storing one row per CDR3 protein. The sample records approximately 93,000 distinct CDR3 sequences, roughly 6% being singletons. The specimen comprised CD8+ T cells sorted from PBMCs, sampled 10 days after the yellow fever booster vaccination. The chain links TRBV7-9 to TRBJ2-3, with 14 bases that match TRBD2. The sequence was obtained from a man aged 18 to 29 who received the YFV17D yellow fever vaccine. CDR3 sequence (DNA): TGTGCCAGCAGCCCCCGACTAGCGGGGGGGACCACAGATACGCAGTATTTT. It yields the protein CASSPRLAGGTTDTQYF. Full variable domain (remainder filled in from reference TRBV7-9 and TRBJ2-3): DTGVSQNPRHKITKRGQNVTFRCDPISEHNRLYWYRQTLGQGPEFLTYFQNEAQLEKSRLLSDRFSAERPKGSFSTLEIQRTEQGDSAMYLCASSPRLAGGTTDTQYFGPGTRLTVL.